These 26 T cell receptor beta chains were all obtained from the same sample, sequenced in a study of CD8+ T cells in alopecia areata (dated by TCRdb to the late 2010s). The library came from the immunoSEQ multiplex PCR assay. To provide template for TCR sequencing, every sample had RNA extracted and reverse transcribed into cDNA. TCRdb took over this immuneACCESS table, retaining in-frame rearrangements with V and J assigned. Such tables are incomplete; in checked studies, under half of the missing clones stem from an unresolved V gene, and the remainder is unexplained. Counted in this sample were approximately 98,000 clones; approximately 50% of them appeared once. The ten most abundant clones make up around a quarter of the sample. Sequencing used NKG2D-low CD8+ T cells sorted from blood. The sample's cell subset or site label is to be understood as: sorted CD8+ NKG2D-low blood T cells. The receptors stem from a human donor with alopecia areata.

This clone was found a few times. The chain recombines TRBV7-9 with TRBJ2-1, with TRBD2 as a possible D gene (6 bases). V lost 3 bases and J lost 7, with 16 bases in between. Germline CDR1 is SEHNR and CDR2 is FQNEAQ (reference sequence). The CDR3 contains 15 residues. The CDR3 spells CASSFSGEAINEQFF. Here the CDR3 DNA reads TGTGCCAGCAGCTTCTCGGGGGAAGCTATAAATGAGCAGTTCTTC.

The rearrangement uses TRBV27 and TRBJ1-1; TRBD1 matches 7 bases. The length of the CDR3 is 15 residues. The V segment lost 1 base and the J segment 5 bases; nucleotides outside the gene matches: 7. From germline, CDR1 is MNHEY and CDR2 SMNVEV (reference sequence). For the CDR3, the DNA is TGTGCCAGCAGTTTATACACAGGGGCTAAGACTGAAGCTTTCTTT. Protein product: CASSLYTGAKTEAFF.

J is TRBJ2-7 and V is TRBV27; TRBD1 might be the D (7 bases). CDR3 length equals 20 residues. CDR1 and CDR2 (germline): MNHEY, SMNVEV (reference sequence). V lost 5 bases and J lost 3, with 32 bases in between. CDR3 in DNA: TGTGCCAGCAGTATAACCCGACAGGGCCTTAACCGAGGGGGGCTCTACGAGCAGTACTTC. Its translation is CASSITRQGLNRGGLYEQYF.

V and J are TRBV30 and TRBJ1-1; D ambiguous. This CDR3 contains 13 residues. CDR1 and CDR2 from the germline V gene are GTSNPN and SVGIG (reference sequence). V lost 5 bases to trimming and J lost 1 base, with 11 bases between them. The CDR3 DNA is TGTGCCTGGGAAGTAGGAGGGAACACTGAAGCTTTCTTT. This encodes CAWEVGGNTEAFF.

The rearrangement uses TRBV2 and TRBJ2-7; the D gene could be TRBD1 or TRBD2 (5 bases each). The CDR3 covers 14 residues. Trimming removed 4 bases from V and 5 bases from J, with 15 bases in between. Per the germline V gene, CDR1 is SNHLY and CDR2 is FYNNEI. In DNA form, the CDR3 reads TGTGCCAGCAGTGCAGAGGGGCGGATCGACGAGCAGTACTTC. Encoded protein: CASSAEGRIDEQYF.

The chain combines TRBV29-1 with TRBJ1-4, with TRBD1 matching 11 bases. V lost 4 bases and J lost 7; bases outside the gene matches: 2. In germline, CDR1 is SQVTM, CDR2 ANQGSEA. There are 13 residues in the CDR3. Written as DNA, the CDR3 is TGCAGCGTTGTCGGGACAGGGGGTGAAAAACTGTTTTTT. Amino acid sequence: CSVVGTGGEKLFF.

The rearrangement joins TRBV27 to TRBJ2-1; TRBD2 matches 13 bases. The CDR3 is made up of 15 amino acids. From germline, CDR1 is MNHEY and CDR2 SMNVEV (reference sequence). With 5 bases clipped from V and 8 bases from J, the junction kept 6 bases outside the gene matches. CDR3 coding DNA: TGTGCCAGCAGTCCTACTAGCGGGGGGGTTCATGAGCAGTTCTTC. This gives the protein CASSPTSGGVHEQFF.

The chain employs TRBV27 and TRBJ2-7; TRBD1 agrees at 9 bases. V lost 6 bases to trimming and J lost 4 bases; unmatched junction nucleotides: 4. The V gene's germline CDR1 is MNHEY and CDR2 SMNVEV (reference sequence). The CDR3 totals 13 residues. The CDR3 here is CASSTGGGYEQYF. CDR3 nucleotide sequence: TGTGCCAGCAGCACAGGGGGCGGTTACGAGCAGTACTTC.

The chain has TRBV7-3 and TRBJ2-7; the match to TRBD2 covers 9 bases. With V trimmed by 1 base and J by 2 bases, 12 bases remained unmatched. This CDR3 comprises 18 residues. The V gene's germline CDR1 is SGHTA and CDR2 FQGTGA. The CDR3 region is CASSLNPPASGTPYEQYF. Here the CDR3 DNA reads TGTGCCAGCAGCTTAAACCCCCCGGCTAGCGGGACCCCCTACGAGCAGTACTTC. Full variable domain (outside the CDR3, taken from reference TRBV7-3 and TRBJ2-7): GAGVSQTPSNKVTEKGKYVELRCDPISGHTALYWYRQSLGQGPEFLIYFQGTGAADDSGLPNDRFFAVRPEGSVSTLKIQRTERGDSAVYLCASSLNPPASGTPYEQYFGPGTRLTVT.

The rearrangement uses TRBV27 and TRBJ2-7, with 10 bases matching TRBD1. In germline, CDR1 is MNHEY, CDR2 SMNVEV (reference sequence). The CDR3 is made up of 16 amino acids. V lost 6 bases to trimming and J lost 2 bases; unmatched junction nucleotides: 10. CDR3 nucleotides: TGTGCCAGCAGAAGCCAAGGGACAGGGGTGGCCTACGAGCAGTACTTC. It translates to CASRSQGTGVAYEQYF.

Ten or more counts support this clone. The V call is TRBV6-4, the J call TRBJ2-2; D is possibly TRBD2 (5 bases). Germline V gives CDR1 MRHNA, CDR2 SNTAGT. Between the trimmed V and J ends, which lost 2 bases and 4 bases, there was a span of 5 bases. The CDR3 totals 13 residues. CDR3 DNA: TGTGCCAGCAGTGACACTAGCACCGGGGAGCTGTTTTTT. This codes for CASSDTSTGELFF.

In this sample, this clone turned up a few times. This rearrangement joins TRBV29-1 to TRBJ1-2; 8 nucleotides align to TRBD1. The germline V gene has CDR1 SQVTM and CDR2 ANQGSEA. The CDR3 runs 12 residues. The junction had 7 bases not matched to a gene; V was cut back by 5 bases and J by 8 bases. The CDR3 reads CSVSTGERGYTF. CDR3 sequence (DNA): TGCAGCGTTTCGACAGGGGAGAGAGGCTACACCTTC. Based on the CDR3 plus reference TRBV29-1 and TRBJ1-2, the full variable domain is SAVISQKPSRDICQRGTSLTIQCQVDSQVTMMFWYRQQPGQSLTLIATANQGSEATYESGFVIDKFPISRPNLTFSTLTVSNMSPEDSSIYLCSVSTGERGYTFGSGTRLTVV.

This chain uses TRBV10-3 with TRBJ2-1; the match to TRBD1 covers 11 bases. The CDR3 runs 15 residues. J was trimmed by 7 bases and V by 6 bases; bases with no gene match: 8. In germline, CDR1 is ENHRY, CDR2 SYGVKD. CDR3 nucleotides: TGTGCCATCAGCGGAGCCGGGACAGGGGGAAATGAGCAGTTCTTC. Translating it yields CAISGAGTGGNEQFF.

The sample holds a few counts of this clone. The rearrangement uses TRBV27 and TRBJ2-3; maybe TRBD2 (5 bases). From germline, CDR1 is MNHEY and CDR2 SMNVEV (reference sequence). V lost 3 bases and J 2 bases, leaving 15 bases between the germline ends. CDR3 length: 16 residues. The CDR3 reads CASSLGSPVFTDTQYF. The CDR3 DNA follows: TGTGCCAGCAGTTTGGGGAGTCCGGTTTTCACAGATACGCAGTATTTT.

This clone was counted only a few times. The V gene is TRBV7-9, the J gene TRBJ2-3, with 13 bases that match TRBD2. The CDR3 is made up of 16 amino acids. V gave up 3 bases and J gave up 2 bases; unmatched junction bases: 2. Germline lookup yields CDR1 SEHNR and CDR2 FQNEAQ (reference sequence). The CDR3 DNA reads as TGTGCCAGCAGCTTTGGGACTAGCGGGAACACAGATACGCAGTATTTT. Amino acids: CASSFGTSGNTDTQYF.

The V gene is TRBV13, the J gene TRBJ1-1; D remains ambiguous. V gave up 4 bases and J gave up 0 bases, with 6 bases separating them. Germline CDR1 and CDR2: PRHDT and FYEKMQ (reference sequence). The CDR3 runs to 13 residues. CDR3 region: CASSSALNTEAFF. The CDR3 bases are TGTGCCAGCAGCTCAGCCTTGAACACTGAAGCTTTCTTT.

The rearrangement uses TRBV4-1 and TRBJ1-5; TRBD1 is a possible D gene (5 bases). Per germline, CDR1 MGHRA and CDR2 YSYEKL. The V end was cut by 3 bases, the J end by 6 bases, with 9 bases between. This CDR3 contains 13 residues. The CDR3 DNA reads TGCGCCAGCAGCCAGGGCAGGGCTCAGCCCCAGCATTTT. It yields the protein CASSQGRAQPQHF.

This clone was observed a handful of times. The genes are TRBV7-9 and TRBJ2-5, with D possibly being TRBD1 (6 bases). V was trimmed by 6 bases and J by 2 bases, leaving 10 bases between them. Germline lookup yields CDR1 SEHNR and CDR2 FQNEAQ (reference sequence). The CDR3 spans 13 residues. In DNA form, the CDR3 reads TGTGCCAGCAGAAGGGGGATACAAGAGACCCAGTACTTC. Translated: CASRRGIQETQYF.

This clone was seen only a few times. The rearrangement links TRBV19 to TRBJ2-2, with D perhaps matching TRBD2 (5 bases). Germline V gene data show CDR1 as LNHDA and CDR2 as SQIVND (reference sequence). Trimming left V 8 bases short and J 4 bases short, with 11 bases between. CDR3 size: 13 residues. The CDR3 here is CASLFGSTGELFF. The CDR3 DNA sequence: TGTGCCAGTCTCTTTGGGAGCACCGGGGAGCTGTTTTTT.

The chain combines TRBV12-2 with TRBJ2-5; TRBD2 is the table's D call and was not checked against the DNA. TRBV12-2 is flagged as a pseudogene. This CDR3 has 19 residues. The CDR3 DNA follows: TGTGCAAGTCGCTTAGACTCTGCGGGGAAGCAGCGCCTCGCGGAGACCCAGTACTTC. Its protein is CASRLDSAGKQRLAETQYF.

The V call is TRBV7-9, the J call TRBJ1-5; 8 positions match TRBD1. Germline lookup yields CDR1 SEHNR and CDR2 FQNEAQ (reference sequence). This CDR3 is 13 amino acids long. The J segment lost 6 bases and the V segment lost 3 bases, leaving 1 base of the junction unmatched. The CDR3 loop is CASSLTGVQPQHF. The DNA of the CDR3 is TGTGCCAGCAGCTTGACAGGGGTTCAGCCCCAGCATTTT.

The J gene is TRBJ1-4, the V gene TRBV7-8; TRBD1 aligns across 8 bases. The CDR3 spans 14 residues. After removal of 5 bases from V and 5 bases from J, the junction contained 4 bases not matched to a gene. CDR1 and CDR2 (germline): SGHVS, FQNEAQ. CDR3 nucleotide sequence: TGTGCCAGCAGCCGACAGGGGTCGAATGAAAAACTGTTTTTT. Amino acid sequence: CASSRQGSNEKLFF.

V and J are TRBV19 and TRBJ2-1; 8 positions match TRBD2. This CDR3 has 15 residues. The V segment lost 10 bases and the J segment 4 bases; nucleotides outside the gene matches: 12. The germline gives CDR1 LNHDA, CDR2 SQIVND (reference sequence). CDR3 sequence reads: CATAPSGSGYNEQFF. CDR3 DNA sequence: TGTGCCACCGCACCGAGCGGGAGTGGTTACAATGAGCAGTTCTTC.

This rearrangement joins TRBV29-1 to TRBJ2-1; 8 nucleotides align to TRBD1. The CDR3 loop spans 17 amino acids. V lost 2 bases, J lost 9 bases, and 18 bases stayed unmatched. CDR1 is SQVTM and CDR2 is ANQGSEA in the germline V gene. The CDR3 DNA reads TGCAGCGTTGAATCAGGGACAGGACAAATGATCGCGGGTGAGCAGTTCTTC. It translates to CSVESGTGQMIAGEQFF.

The chain carries TRBV7-9 and TRBJ1-2; D gene unclear. This CDR3 is 18 amino acids long. The germline V and J ends were trimmed by 5 bases and 4 bases, with 26 bases remaining between them. The germline V gene has CDR1 SEHNR and CDR2 FQNEAQ (reference sequence). CDR3 nucleotide sequence: TGTGCCAGCAGCCCCAGAGGCTTTACACTAAAAGGTCTCTATGGCTACACCTTC. This sequence encodes CASSPRGFTLKGLYGYTF.

This clone was seen more than once but under ten times. V gene TRBV13 combines with J gene TRBJ2-5; 10 positions agree with TRBD1. The J segment lost 5 bases and the V segment lost 4 bases, leaving 7 bases of the junction unmatched. The CDR3 loop spans 15 amino acids. The V gene's germline CDR1 is PRHDT and CDR2 FYEKMQ (reference sequence). The CDR3 protein is CASSSRGTGVETQYF. The CDR3 nucleotides read TGTGCCAGCAGCTCTAGAGGGACAGGGGTGGAGACCCAGTACTTC.